This is a list of T cell receptor beta chains from one sample in a study of OX40 agonist ivuxolimab in advanced cancers. Profiling relied on immunoSEQ multiplex PCR, and the TCRdb table lists in-frame clones only, not all of them. The sample consists of under 110,000 clones, 90% of them appearing once. The material sequenced was CD4+ or CD8+ T cells sorted from blood, taken in a trial of the OX40 agonist ivuxolimab. These receptors all come from an adult with an advanced solid tumor such as melanoma, head and neck, liver or kidney cancer. Both conserved end residues are part of each CDR3. The D gene is left open where the match is weak. A row's size may be missing; if present it is once, few, many or a size class.

>TRBV27|.|once|TRBJ2-7
CASSLYEGGFYEQYF
TGTGCCAGCAGTTTATATGAGGGAGGCTTTTACGAGCAGTACTTC
>TRBV29-1|.|.|TRBJ1-2
CSVEVQAGGYGYTF
TGCAGCGTTGAAGTCCAGGCCGGGGGATATGGCTACACCTTC
>TRBV9|.|.|TRBJ2-1
CASSVEGRGEQFF
TGTGCCAGCAGCGTAGAGGGTCGGGGGGAGCAGTTCTTC
>TRBV10-3|.|.|TRBJ2-7
CAISESALTYEQYF
TGTGCCATCAGTGAATCGGCCTTGACCTACGAGCAGTACTTC
>TRBV7-2|.|.|TRBJ1-2
CASSSYTGTEVEGYTF
TGTGCCAGCAGTTCCTACACCGGGACGGAGGTCGAAGGCTACACCTTC
>TRBV5-1|.|.|TRBJ2-5
CASSFERSFQETQYF
TGCGCCAGCAGCTTCGAAAGGAGTTTCCAAGAGACCCAGTACTTC
>TRBV4-3|.|few|TRBJ1-1
CASSQFFIGQTNTEAFF
TGCGCCAGCAGCCAATTTTTCATAGGACAAACGAACACTGAAGCTTTCTTT
>TRBV7-9|.|.|TRBJ2-3
CASSLEGRTDTQYF
TGTGCCAGCAGCTTAGAGGGGAGGACAGATACGCAGTATTTT
>TRBV7-2|.|.|TRBJ1-1
CASSTPGNTEAFF
TGTGCCAGCAGCACTCCCGGGAACACTGAAGCTTTCTTT
>TRBV7-8|.|.|TRBJ1-1
CASSLGFGSRMNTEAFF
TGTGCCAGCAGCTTAGGGTTCGGGTCTCGGATGAACACTGAAGCTTTCTTT
>TRBV5-4|.|.|TRBJ1-5
CASSPQGQPQHF
TGTGCCAGCAGCCCTCAGGGACAGCCCCAGCATTTT
>TRBV30|.|.|TRBJ2-2
CAWREGNTGELFF
TGTGCCTGGAGGGAAGGGAACACCGGGGAGCTGTTTTTT
>TRBV28|.|.|TRBJ1-2
CASSSLPINYGYTF
TGTGCCAGCAGCTCCCTACCTATTAACTATGGCTACACCTTC
>TRBV4-3|.|.|TRBJ2-3
CASSQDSSTDTQYF
TGCGCCAGCAGCCAAGATTCTAGCACAGATACGCAGTATTTT